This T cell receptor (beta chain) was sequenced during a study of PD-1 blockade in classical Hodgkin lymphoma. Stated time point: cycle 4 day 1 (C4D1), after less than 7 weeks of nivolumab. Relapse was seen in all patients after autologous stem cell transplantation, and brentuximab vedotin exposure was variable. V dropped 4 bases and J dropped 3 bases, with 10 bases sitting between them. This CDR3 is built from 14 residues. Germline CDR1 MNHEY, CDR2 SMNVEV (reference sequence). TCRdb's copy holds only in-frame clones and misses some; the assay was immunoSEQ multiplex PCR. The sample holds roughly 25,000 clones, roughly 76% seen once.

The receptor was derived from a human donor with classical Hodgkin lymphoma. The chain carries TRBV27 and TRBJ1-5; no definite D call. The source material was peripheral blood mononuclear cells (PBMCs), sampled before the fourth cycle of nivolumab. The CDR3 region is CASSSAGNNQPQHF. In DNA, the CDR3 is TGTGCCAGCAGTTCCGCCGGGAACAATCAGCCCCAGCATTTT.